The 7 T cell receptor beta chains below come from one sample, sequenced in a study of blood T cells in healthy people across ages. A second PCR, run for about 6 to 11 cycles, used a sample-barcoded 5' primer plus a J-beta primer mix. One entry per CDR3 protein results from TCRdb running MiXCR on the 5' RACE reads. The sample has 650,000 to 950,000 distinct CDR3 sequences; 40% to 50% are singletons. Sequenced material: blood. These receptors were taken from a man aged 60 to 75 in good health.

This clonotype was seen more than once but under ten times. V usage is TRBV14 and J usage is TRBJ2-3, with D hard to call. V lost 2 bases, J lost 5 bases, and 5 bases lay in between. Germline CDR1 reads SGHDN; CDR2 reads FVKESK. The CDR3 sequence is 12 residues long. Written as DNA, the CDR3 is TGTGCCAGCAGCCAATGGGGAGATACGCAGTATTTT. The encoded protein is CASSQWGDTQYF.

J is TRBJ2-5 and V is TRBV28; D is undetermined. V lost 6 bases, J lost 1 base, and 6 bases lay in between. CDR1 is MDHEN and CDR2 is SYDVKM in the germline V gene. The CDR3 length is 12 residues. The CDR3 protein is CASSDRQETQYF. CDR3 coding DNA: TGTGCCAGCAGCGACCGCCAAGAGACCCAGTACTTC.

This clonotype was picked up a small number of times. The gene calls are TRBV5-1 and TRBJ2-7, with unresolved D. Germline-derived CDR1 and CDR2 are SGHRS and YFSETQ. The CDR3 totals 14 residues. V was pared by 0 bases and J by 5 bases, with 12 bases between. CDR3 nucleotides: TGCGCCAGCAGCTTGGTGGCAGGCATGAACGAGCAGTACTTC. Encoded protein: CASSLVAGMNEQYF. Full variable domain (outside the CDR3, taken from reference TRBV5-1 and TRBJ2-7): KAGVTQTPRYLIKTRGQQVTLSCSPISGHRSVSWYQQTPGQGLQFLFEYFSETQRNKGNFPGRFSGRQFSNSRSEMNVSTLELGDSALYLCASSLVAGMNEQYFGPGTRLTVT.

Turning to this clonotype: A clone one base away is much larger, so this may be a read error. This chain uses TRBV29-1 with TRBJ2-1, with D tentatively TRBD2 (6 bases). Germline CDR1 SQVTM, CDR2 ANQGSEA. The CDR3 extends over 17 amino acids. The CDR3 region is CSVDRGTGLSSYNGQFF. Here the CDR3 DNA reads TGCAGCGTTGACCGGGGGACCGGGCTTAGCTCCTACAATGGGCAGTTCTTC.

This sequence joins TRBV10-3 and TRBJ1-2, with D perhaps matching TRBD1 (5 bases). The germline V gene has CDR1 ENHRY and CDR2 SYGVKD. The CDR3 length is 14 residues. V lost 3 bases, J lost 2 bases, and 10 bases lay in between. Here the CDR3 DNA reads TGTGCCATCAGTGATGCCAGGGTAAACTATGGCTACACCTTC. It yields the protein CAISDARVNYGYTF.

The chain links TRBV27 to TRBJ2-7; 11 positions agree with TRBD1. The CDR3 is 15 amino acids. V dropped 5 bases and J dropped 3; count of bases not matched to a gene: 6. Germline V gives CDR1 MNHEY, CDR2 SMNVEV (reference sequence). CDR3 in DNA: TGTGCCAGCAGTCCGCGGACAGGGGGCTTCTACGAGCAGTACTTC. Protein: CASSPRTGGFYEQYF.

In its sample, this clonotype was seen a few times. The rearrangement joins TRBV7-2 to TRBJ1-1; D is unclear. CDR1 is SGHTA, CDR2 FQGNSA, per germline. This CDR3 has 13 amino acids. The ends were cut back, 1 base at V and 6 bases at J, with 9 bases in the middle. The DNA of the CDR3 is TGTGCCAGCAGCTTAGAGGGTTGGTCTGAAGCTTTCTTT. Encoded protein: CASSLEGWSEAFF.